This T cell receptor beta chain was profiled in a study of cytomegalovirus exposure and HLA in healthy donors. Overall study findings and caveats: V- and J-gene trimming of TCR beta was linked (in a later analysis) to a missense DCLRE1C variant. Both high specificity and high sensitivity reportedly marked the classifier's diagnosis of cytomegalovirus status.

This clone has just one count. Its matching antigen is unknown. The PCR made use of 60 Vbeta and 13 Jbeta primers. The protocol was immunoSEQ multiplex PCR, while the TCRdb copy is restricted to in-frame clones and leaves out a portion. The repertoire consists of fewer than 90,000 clones, with roughly four fifths occurring once and the leading ten covering more than 3%. The J segment lost 3 bases and the V segment lost 3 bases, leaving 3 bases of the junction unmatched. Germline V CDR1 and CDR2: SGHRS, YFSETQ. This CDR3 is built from 15 residues. This chain uses TRBV5-1 with TRBJ1-4, with 9 bases aligning to TRBD1. Sequences were obtained from PBMCs. The TCR originated in a man aged 25-45 years in good health and CMV-seronegative. The DNA for the CDR3 is TGCGCCAGCAGCTCCGGGACAGGGCCTAATGAAAAACTGTTTTTT. Translating gives CASSSGTGPNEKLFF.